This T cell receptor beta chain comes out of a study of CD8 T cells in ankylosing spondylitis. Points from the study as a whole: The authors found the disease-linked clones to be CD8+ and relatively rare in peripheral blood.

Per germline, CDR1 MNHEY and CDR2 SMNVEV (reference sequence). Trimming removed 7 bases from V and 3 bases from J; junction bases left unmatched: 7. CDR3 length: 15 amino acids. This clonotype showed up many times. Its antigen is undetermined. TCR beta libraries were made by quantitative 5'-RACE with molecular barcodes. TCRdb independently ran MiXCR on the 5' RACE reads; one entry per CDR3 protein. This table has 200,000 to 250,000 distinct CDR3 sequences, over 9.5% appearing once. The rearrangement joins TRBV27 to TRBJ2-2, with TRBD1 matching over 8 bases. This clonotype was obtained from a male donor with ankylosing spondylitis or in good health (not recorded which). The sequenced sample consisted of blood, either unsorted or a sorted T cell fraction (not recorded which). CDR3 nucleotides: TGTGCCAGCAACCCCGGGACAGGAGACACCGGGGAGCTGTTTTTT. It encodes CASNPGTGDTGELFF.